The sequence of this TCR beta chain was determined in a study of low-dose radiotherapy and immunotherapy resistance in tumors. Study-wide context: Every two weeks, one day ahead of radiation and immunotherapy, cyclophosphamide 200 mg/m2 was given (intravenously). Primers targeting TRAV and TRBV primed first-strand cDNA, covering alpha and beta chains. Study patients were administered oral aspirin at 300 mg daily for four cycles from cycle 1 day 1.

The time point: after trial treatment. Treatment meaning: LDRT plus nivolumab, ipilimumab, low-dose cyclophosphamide and aspirin (RACIN trial). Eligible patients bore advanced solid tumors devoid of tumor-infiltrating lymphocytes. TCRs underwent about 20 PCR cycles of amplification with a constant-region primer and V-primer adapter. A single record per CDR3 protein comes from TCRdb applying MiXCR to the reads. Of under 60,000 distinct CDR3 sequences listed, approximately 31% are singletons. This clonotype has a count of ten or more. CDR1 and CDR2 from the germline V gene are DFQATT and SNEGSKA (reference sequence). V was shortened by 6 bases and J by 5 bases, with 14 bases between the two germline ends. CDR3 length equals 13 residues.

The source is a male donor with rectosigmoid adenocarcinoma. The rearrangement joins TRBV20-1 to TRBJ1-5, with D possibly TRBD1 on 5 matching bases. The material sequenced was PBMCs, taken after low-dose radiotherapy plus immunotherapy. DNA of the CDR3: TGCAGTGCCCCTCGGGGGGGGGATCAGCCCCAGCATTTT. As protein: CSAPRGGDQPQHF.